The subject of this entry is one T cell receptor beta chain. This clone appeared once. Its antigen target is currently unknown. No base quality values were provided; no much bigger clone lies one nucleotide off. The time point tag for this specimen amounts to: about 28 days (+/-7) after the second vaccine dose. Because spike-specific TCR depth and breadth did not differ between the two schedules, AZD1222 recipients who got a second dose at roughly 4 weeks were pooled with those who got a second dose at roughly 12 weeks. Vaccinee samples came from UK trials COV001 and COV002, including a single-blind randomized controlled phase 2/3 trial of AZD1222 (ChAdOx1 nCoV-19) in healthy adults. For TCRbeta chain sequencing, PBMC samples were collected from trial participants at day 0 and at day 28 after the second dose. Including cysteine and phenylalanine, the CDR3 has 17 amino acids. Only the CDR3 DNA stays, 51 bases, in frame from base 1. V gives up 2 bases and J gives up 2 bases, and the segment between their germline ends measures 17 bases. The germline V gene specifies SGHTS as CDR1 and YDEGEE as CDR2.

This record belongs to a study of T cell responses to AZD1222 COVID-19 vaccine (dated by TCRdb to the early 2020s). Some background on the complete study: TCR sequencing covered 233 trial participants: 200 to 220 given two doses of AZD1222 and about 26 given two doses of MenACWY control vaccine. Trial participants were enrolled by age into 18-55, 56-69 and 70-plus year subgroups, with roughly 160, 29 and 62 TCR-sequenced participants respectively.

The full study reports these points: Vaccine-associated CD4 TCRs spanned the whole spike protein, with dominant responses in regions 160-218 and 743-854. In the small 56-69-year group, the increase in depth fell short of significance, most likely because of low power. Because no day 14 peak-response samples were available, the repertoires could be characterized only after the peak T cell response. Participants were mostly white British and included more females than males, and it was suggested by the authors that clonal diversity may have been underestimated. After two AZD1222 doses, spike-specific TCR breadth and depth were significantly higher than at day 0 and than in MenACWY recipients. Epitopes outside the regions mutated in the B.1.351 and B.1.1.7 variants were reportedly recognized by nearly half of the unique spike-specific TCRs. Only five to seven AZD1222 recipients were SARS-CoV-2 seropositive at baseline, limiting conclusions about previously exposed vaccinees.

The CDR3 regions of human TCRbeta chains were subjected to immunosequencing. As for the authors' bioinformatics: TCRs in the repertoires were matched against a reference library of SARS-CoV-2-specific TCRs that had been generated with the MIRA antigen-specificity platform. Breadth was defined as the fraction of unique TCRs that were SARS-CoV-2-associated. Depth was defined as the fraction of total T cells that were SARS-CoV-2-associated. Each spike-specific TCR was assigned to its reactive spike region and to a CD4 or CD8 class using the MIRA data. Log10-transformed breadth and depth values were compared by one-way ANOVA with Sidak's multiple comparisons tests. What TCRdb holds here is the immuneACCESS table cut down to in-frame rearrangements. Part of the clones is not present; checked against another copy, under half of the missing clones reflect an unresolved V gene, and the others are unexplained. V and J calls and clone size are copied from that table; D and trimming were computed from the DNA. The sample yields 15,000 to 20,000 clones; about four fifths were counted once. The top ten clonotypes cover around 20% of the sample.

The sample was peripheral blood, taken 28 days after the second AZD1222 dose. Recombination connected TRBV5-8 to TRBJ1-5, with no D gene named confidently. This clonotype was obtained from an adult who received the AZD1222 COVID-19 vaccine. The DNA sequence is TGTGCCAGCAGCTTCATTGACTCCCCGTCCGGCAATCAGCCCCAGCATTTT. Translated, it reads CASSFIDSPSGNQPQHF.